The T cell receptor beta chain under discussion was sequenced for a study of cytomegalovirus exposure and HLA in healthy donors (TCRdb year 2017). Looking at the study overall: An earlier analysis of 587 of the donors reported about 280 Gb of sequence data and approximately 120 million unique TCR beta sequences obtained from around 180 million T cells. An early release that covered roughly 600 HLA-typed donors contained approximately 300 gigabases of sequencing data and approximately 85 million unique TCR sequences. The genetic ancestry cluster associated with self-reported Caucasian donors included 65% to 90% of the roughly 400 genotyped donors. The study aimed to test whether cataloging public T cell receptors could reveal signatures of past pathogen exposure. Using immunosequencing, the study profiled T cell repertoires from 640 or so subjects and related those repertoires to cytomegalovirus serostatus. In addition to the first cohort of 666 subjects, a separate validation cohort of approximately 110 different subjects was used. To predict cytomegalovirus infection status, the study brought together high-throughput TCR immunosequencing, statistical association of individual TCRs with disease status, and machine learning. A later analysis re-analyzed previously published TCR beta repertoires from 660 or so donors and added high-resolution HLA genotyping to study TCR occurrence patterns. The later analysis used no new phenotypic data to find candidate immune exposures, relying instead on TCR beta sequences and their occurrence across donors. In an earlier analysis of a few hundred of the donors, high-throughput TCR beta sequencing was used to judge whether each TCR beta V gene segment behaved as functional or pseudogenic. Alongside the repertoire data, information on donor age, sex, ethnicity and CMV serostatus was compiled. A later genetic analysis took genome-wide SNP genotypes for about three fifths of the roughly 700 donors and used that subset as a discovery cohort. All discovery cohort repertoires had been generated using a single sequencing platform. Class I and class II HLA loci were covered by the typing at four-digit resolution. The number of donors typed differed by locus, with 629-630 for A, B, C, DRB1 and DQB1, 522 for DQA1, 600 to 610 for DPA1, and 450 to 480 for DPB1. A handful of DR-DQ haplotypes were handled as single units for association and clustering because linkage in the cohort was strong. Among approximately 370 genotyped donors of the cohort, an average of around 250,000 unique TCR beta nucleotide sequences was sequenced per donor, of which 15% to 20% were non-productive. The investigation overall reported the following: The authors suggested that the approach could potentially be extended to other disease states and immunological phenotypes. Because some donors lacked HLA typing at each locus, the association tests relied only on the typed subset. In the study, 150 to 200 TCR beta chains were listed as associated with cytomegalovirus. This cohort had only TCR beta chains sequenced, and the lack of alpha or paired-chain data limited which features could be detected. Because counts were too low, 15 or so rarely observed V segments, including chromosome 9 orphons, were excluded from the earlier analysis of roughly 580 of the donors. Some IMGT-functional V segments, including TRBV6-2 and TRBV6-3, could not be told apart with the 87-base-pair reads, so those segments were excluded. The classifier was reported to diagnose cytomegalovirus status with high specificity and sensitivity in both the original cohort and the validation cohort. In a later analysis, HLA-associated TCR beta chains were found to be more clonally expanded and to have lower generation probabilities than equally common non-associated chains. In a later analysis, several top co-occurrence clusters were reported to appear linked to parvovirus B19, influenza, CMV and Epstein-Barr virus. According to a later analysis, most CMV-associated TCR beta chains appeared to be HLA-restricted, and the HLA associations seemed to be driven largely by CMV exposure. A further reported finding was that TCR beta sequences accurately predicted the HLA-A and HLA-B alleles for most subjects in the first cohort. The presence/absence analyses assumed that sequencing depth was roughly uniform across donors, and that assumption may not be true. An earlier analysis of approximately 590 of the donors showed that most TCR beta V segments appeared in productive rearrangements either about 87% or about 30% of the time, which broadly matched IMGT annotations. V-gene and J-gene trimming of TCR beta chains was associated with a missense DCLRE1C variant in a later genetic analysis, and the association was replicated in an independent cohort. A later analysis associated 16,951 TCR beta sequences with specific HLA alleles at a false discovery rate of 0.05. Most TCR sequences were seen in very few donors, while some public TCRs were found in many individuals. Immune exposure information for the cohort was limited to CMV serostatus. The sequencing pipeline was judged likely to have produced a cluster of highly shared sequence variants as a technical artifact. A later analysis found that TCR association rates varied across HLA loci, with DRB1 alleles showing the most associated TCRs and HLA-C alleles the fewest. Compared with the roughly 670-donor mean, donors in an Asian-associated ancestry cluster had fewer N-insertions in productive TCRs, according to a later genetic analysis. In vitro tests confirmed that a few of the cytomegalovirus-associated TCR beta chains recognize cytomegalovirus antigens. Correlated functional status among segregating V segments might be attributable to linkage disequilibrium, but an unknown experimental factor could not be ruled out. When HLA alleles, especially DR and DQ, strongly co-occurred, attributing TCR associations to individual alleles was difficult.

Libraries were prepared through the immunoSEQ multiplex PCR assay. For the multiplex PCR, a mixture combining 60 forward primers for TCR Vbeta segments and 13 reverse primers for TCR Jbeta segments was used. Amplification of the CDR3 region of rearranged TCR beta genes was performed with a multiplex PCR assay on genomic DNA. The amplified TCR beta libraries were sequenced on the Illumina HiSeq System as 87-base-pair reads. As for how the authors treated the data: A later analysis counted some 80 million unique TCR beta chains across the 640 or so repertoires, and 10 million to 11 million of these chains were shared by at least two donors. To remove PCR and sequencing errors, raw reads were error-corrected and collapsed into unique sequences using a nearest-neighbor algorithm that merged closely related sequences. CDR3 sequences were aligned to IMGT reference sequences to assign V, D and J gene segments. For a sequence to be retained, a match of at least six nucleotides to both a V gene segment and a J gene segment was required. A rearrangement counted as productive if the CDR3 had no stop codons and remained in frame with V and J, and every other rearrangement counted as non-productive. CDR3 was defined by IMGT convention, running from the second conserved V-encoded cysteine to the conserved J-encoded phenylalanine. Sequences without an unambiguous match to a single V gene segment were excluded from the earlier analysis of 500 to 700 of the donors. An earlier analysis of roughly 590 of the donors called V segments functional above 56.7% productive rearrangements and segregating when the between-donor standard deviation exceeded 5%. A statistical classification framework was built for diagnosing cytomegalovirus status from the catalog of TCR beta chain sequences. In a later analysis, TCR nucleotide sequences were compared against IMGT/GENE-DB human TR gene sequences so that V and J genes could be assigned. A later analysis assigned CDR3 sequences and most-parsimonious VDJ recombination scenarios with the TCRdist pipeline. In a later analysis, each TCR beta chain was defined by its CDR3 amino acid sequence together with its V-gene family, and reads without a unique V-gene family were excluded. As a way to deal with suspected cross-contamination and a sequencing artifact, a later analysis dropped more than 500 nucleotide sequences that were highly shared and had low generation probability. In a later analysis, a clonal expansion index for each public chain was calculated from normalized within-repertoire ranks of inferred template counts. A later analysis computed generation probabilities with a VDJ recombination model fitted to out-of-frame rearrangements, and checked the results against IGoR. Hypergeometric tests were used in a later analysis to score TCR-TCR, TCR-HLA and TCR-CMV co-occurrence, with a repertoire-size bias correction applied to the TCR pairs. To estimate false discovery rates, a later analysis permuted the HLA or CMV assignments 20 times. In a later analysis, co-occurring TCRs were grouped using DBSCAN, with TCRdist sequence similarity added in when clustering inside HLA-allele-positive subsets. Co-occurrence clustering excluded repertoires with fewer than 30,000 or more than 120,000 public chains, plus five with anomalous nucleotide sharing. The table was pulled from immuneACCESS by TCRdb, which kept in-frame rearrangements only. Such tables lose some clones; where checked, under half of the loss comes from unresolved V genes, and the rest has no known cause. The DNA was the basis for D and trimming; V, J and clone size are from that table. The sample has roughly 200,000 clones on record, around 73% of them singletons. The biggest ten clones account for under 2.5% of the sample.

From its cysteine to its phenylalanine, the CDR3 spans 15 amino acids. This entry keeps only the CDR3 DNA: 45 bases, framed from base 1. V is trimmed back by 5 bases and J by 7 bases, and the junction contains 6 bases that no gene match accounts for. The germline V gene specifies SGHVS as CDR1 and FQNEAQ as CDR2. The cohort comprised approximately 700 healthy bone marrow donors. All cohort members were sampled while nominally healthy, although unrecorded immune exposures were likely present. The donor was CMV seronegative and belonged to the group of roughly 330 seronegative cohort members. A peripheral blood sample was provided by each donor, and peripheral blood mononuclear cells were used for TCR beta sequencing. Genomic DNA was extracted from the blood cell samples with the Qiagen DNeasy Blood Extraction Kit. Concerning this clone itself: It has no known antigen specificity. No much larger clonotype is one base removed from it; base qualities were not supplied.

This sequence was found in a man between 60 and 70 years old in good health and CMV-seronegative. The rearranged segments are TRBV7-8 and TRBJ2-1, with 12 middle bases fitting TRBD2. Sequencing was performed on PBMCs. The CDR3 protein is CASSPSGGAGNEQFF. The DNA sequence is given as TGTGCCAGCAGCCCTAGCGGGGGGGCCGGGAATGAGCAGTTCTTC.